This T cell receptor (beta chain) originates from a study of blood T cell repertoires in COVID-19. The overall study: Sites in the United States, Italy and Spain provided acute and convalescent COVID-19 samples. T cells, B-cell-depleted T cells, or PBMCs supplied cDNA or gDNA.

Authors' processing steps: It was from reference gene primer amplification that nucleated cell counts were estimated. The repertoire was sequenced with immunoSEQ multiplex PCR; TCRdb's copy has only in-frame clones and lacks some. The V and J calls and clone size are taken from that table; D and trimming were inferred from the DNA. This sample carries approximately 150,000 clones, over 70% of them seen once, and the ten largest clones take around 1.7%. The ends lost 5 bases at V and 4 bases at J; junction bases unmatched: 3. Germline CDR1 SEHNR, CDR2 FQNEAQ (reference sequence). The CDR3 has 14 residues. Concerning this clone itself: Other DNA sequences in this sample translate to the same CDR3.

The source of this sequence is a woman aged 50 to 65 with acute or convalescent COVID-19. Input material: peripheral blood. V is TRBV7-9 and J is TRBJ1-5; 9 bases are shared with TRBD1. The CDR3 nucleotides read TGTGCCAGCAGCCAAGGGACAGGGAATCAGCCCCAGCATTTT. This codes for CASSQGTGNQPQHF.